The clone carrying this T cell receptor beta chain has only a few counts. Its antigen remains unidentified. The sample belongs to a study of early T cells in non-severe SARS-CoV-2 infection. Study overall: The authors sequenced bulk RNA from unsorted whole blood, leaving chains unpaired.

The TCR library protocol was used to attach unique molecular identifiers. These identifiers were attached to individual cDNA molecules. Via MiXCR, TCRdb re-called the 5' RACE reads, giving one row per CDR3 protein. This sample has more than 15,000 distinct CDR3 sequences, with 4.5% to 6% found just once. Whole-study findings and limits: Anti-spike CD8 specificities were favored by VDJdb matching, whose results missed private and CD4 specificities.

The CDR3 covers 13 residues. The V and J ends lost 5 bases and 12 bases respectively, with 20 bases between them. Per germline, CDR1 LNHDA and CDR2 SQIVND (reference sequence). The receptor was derived from an adult who was a healthcare worker with PCR-confirmed SARS-CoV-2 infection or an uninfected control (not recorded which). The sequencing here drew on whole blood, taken at baseline. V usage is TRBV19 and J usage is TRBJ2-7, with a weak D call TRBD2 (7 bases). CDR3 sequence: CASSVSGTPISYF. The CDR3 region has the DNA TGTGCCAGTAGTGTCAGCGGGACACCTATTTCGTACTTC.